This T cell receptor (beta chain) derives from a study of metastatic and nonmetastatic thyroid tumors. Looking at the study overall: Repertoire comparisons spanned blood and tumor or nodule tissue from malignant and benign thyroid patients. Study-wide points: Benign nodules reportedly had significantly lower TCR beta diversity than malignant thyroid tumors in blood and tumor.

This CDR3 has 15 residues. Trimming stripped 1 base from V and 4 bases from J, with 13 bases between. CDR1 and CDR2 (germline): MGHRA, YSYEKL. This clone occurred many times. As yet, its antigen is unknown. Patients were all untreated before their thyroid surgery. MiXCR reprocessed the PCR reads for TCRdb. The table shows 24,000 or so clones, with 13% occurring only once. The chain recombines TRBV4-1 with TRBJ1-1; D is undetermined. Sequencing input: blood. The clonotype originates from a female donor with papillary thyroid cancer or a benign thyroid nodule (not recorded which). Some clones in this sample may be carry-over from other donors' samples. In DNA, the CDR3 is TGCGCCAGCAGCCAAGTCCAGGAGGTGTTCACTGAAGCTTTCTTT. Translating gives CASSQVQEVFTEAFF.